The source of this T cell receptor (beta chain) is a study of regulatory T cells in long-lasting Graves disease (dated by TCRdb to the early 2020s). General notes on the study: Newly diagnosed Graves' disease patients had taken antithyroid drugs for less than 3 months. Patients with persistent Graves' disease were compared with patients with newly diagnosed Graves' disease using TCR sequencing and RNA sequencing of peripheral blood. The study was registered as a clinical trial and conducted in China. TCR sequencing covered approximately 13 persistent and around 20 newly diagnosed Graves' disease patients, 33 samples in total.

General findings and caveats noted by the study authors: The authors acknowledged the small sample size as a limitation that may reduce accuracy. Persistent Graves' disease patients showed lower TCR Shannon entropy and fewer highly expanded clones than newly diagnosed patients, suggesting clonal expansion. A larger number of public clonotypes was shared among persistent patients (approximately 3,000) than among newly diagnosed patients (about 990). Only peripheral blood was studied, because thyroid tissue, the primary lesion, was inaccessible. Persistent disease showed preferential use of TRBV28, TRBJ1-2 and TRBJ2-5, whereas newly diagnosed disease favored TRBV20-1 and TRBJ2-1. Only the TCR beta chain was sequenced and analyzed.

Libraries were made using multiplex PCR. Sequencer: Illumina HiSeq 4000. iRepertoire HTBI primers and Arm-PCR amplification of CDR3 regions were used to construct TCR beta libraries. PCR products were gel purified before sequencing. As for the original processing: Gene usage analysis of CDR3 amino acid clonotypes relied on the 60 or so TRBV and about 15 TRBJ segments identified across samples. COPE and FqMerger were used to merge the filtered high-quality paired reads into contigs. BLAST was used to align contigs to IMGT TRBV, TRBD and TRBJ reference genes, with CDR3 defined following IMGT. Any clonotype with a frequency above 0.1% was classified as a highly expanded clone. Shannon entropy served as the measure of repertoire diversity, while the Gini coefficient captured V-J evenness. Clonotypes shared by more than one individual were considered public. TCRdb reworked the public reads: Q25 trimming with fastp, MiXCR clone assembly, productive beta chains retained. Each record represents a unique CDR3 protein, reported with the most common genes and DNA among its rows. The V and J calls, along with clone size, are taken from TCRdb and not from the paper's own processing. The sample table holds some 560,000 distinct CDR3 sequences, of which 15% to 20% were seen once. The ten top clones hold approximately 25% of the sample.

This clonotype appeared a few times. What this receptor recognizes is not known. No clone much larger than this one lies a single base away; base qualities are absent. The CDR3 covers 13 residues, taking in both the cysteine and the phenylalanine. CDR3 DNA only is kept here, 39 bases in frame from base 1. A distance of 8 bases separates the germline ends of V and J, which lose 1 base and 5 bases respectively. CDR1 and CDR2 are drawn from the germline V gene: KGHSH, LQKENI. The sample's time point label is to be understood as: newly diagnosed GD, antithyroid drugs for less than 3 months. RNA was extracted from PBMCs in TRIzol for both TCR sequencing and RNA sequencing. The diagnosis of Graves' disease was made according to American Thyroid Association guidelines. The patients came from an endocrinology department in Xi'an, China. Each patient gave about 9.1 milliliters of peripheral blood, collected in an EDTA anticoagulant tube. PBMCs were isolated by Ficoll Paque Plus density gradient separation without further T cell sorting. RNA quality was checked with an Agilent 2100 Bioanalyzer and agarose gel, and concentration with a NanoDrop 2000.

The same sample was also used in a study of T cells in Graves' hyperthyroidism and ophthalmopathy. As that second study puts it: A patient counted as having stable Graves' hyperthyroidism if no progression to ophthalmopathy occurred over 18 months of follow-up. Hyperthyroidism patients were newly diagnosed, with disease duration under 2 months, and aged 18 to 65 years. The study excluded patients with uncontrolled infections, other autoimmune diseases, pregnancy or lactation. Diagnoses were based on clinical symptoms, serum thyroxine and TRAb, thyroid ultrasound and orbital computed tomography. The TCR CDR3 was subjected to a first round of RT-PCR using the HTBI primer set and the Qiagen OneStep RT-PCR kit. Most expanded thyroid clonotypes (frequency above 0.001) were also detected in blood, suggesting blood repertoires may reflect thyroid immune responses. Ophthalmopathy was separated from stable hyperthyroidism by a 13 V-J signature model, with approximately 85% sensitivity and approximately 81% specificity obtained in cross-validation and 80%/75% obtained in testing. In validation, the model predicted progression to ophthalmopathy with approximately 71% sensitivity and 72% to 75% specificity, a median of around 6.6 months before onset. To identify distinguishing TCR V-J signatures, a discovery cohort of 100 or so patients was used, comprising under 45 with Graves' ophthalmopathy and about 59 with stable Graves' hyperthyroidism. Whether ophthalmopathy could be predicted prospectively was tested in an independent validation cohort made up of some 20 hyperthyroidism patients plus 17 patients who later progressed to ophthalmopathy. The 100 or so discovery patients were divided at random into training and test sets in a 7:3 ratio. Thyroid tissue and blood T-cell repertoires from about 6 Graves' hyperthyroidism patients were also compared in the study. After blood sampling, hyperthyroidism patients were treated with methimazole at a starting dose of 30 mg daily, and ophthalmopathy patients were treated with high-dose intravenous methylprednisolone. A second multiplex PCR round built the libraries, followed by size selection and purification. Libraries were sequenced paired-end with 100 bp reads on an Illumina HiSeq2000. Raw data were processed with SOAPnuke, discarding reads with adapters, uncalled bases, mean Phred below 15, or no exact constant-primer or identifier match. COPE v1.2.5 was used to merge high-quality paired reads, and clonotypes were defined as unique nucleotide sequences. Clonotypes were aligned to IMGT TRBV, TRBD and TRBJ reference segments using MiTCR v1.1. The analysis included only V-J combinations with a frequency above 0.0001, which together covered over 98% of the repertoires. A TCS score was defined as the ratio of F50 (clonal expansion) to E x V (chaos), with BLOSUM62-based TCRdist applied between CDR3 peptides within each V-J. Welch's t-statistics and random forest reduced roughly 530 V-J features to under 15, which were used in a naive Bayes classifier (R e1071). No statistical method was used to fix the sample size in advance, and group allocation was not hidden from the investigators. The paper reports TCR Vbeta CDR3 sequencing of 130 to 150 peripheral blood samples: approximately 41 ophthalmopathy, under 80 hyperthyroidism and approximately 17 progressor patients.

The sequence came from a woman aged 40-60 years with Graves disease. Donor details come from another sample of the same person, matched by shared clones. The chain couples TRBV18 to TRBJ2-5; TRBD2 is possibly the D segment (6 matching bases). Sequences were derived from peripheral blood mononuclear cells (PBMCs), sampled at new diagnosis, from a patient treated with antithyroid drugs. The CDR3 reads as follows: CASSPREVETQYF. In nucleotide form, the sequence is TGTGCCAGCTCACCACGGGAGGTGGAGACCCAGTACTTC.